This TCR beta chain is drawn from a study of blood T cell repertoires in COVID-19. Study overall: Specimens from acute and convalescent COVID-19 originated in the United States, Italy and Spain. In each case, the material was cDNA or gDNA derived from T cells, B-cell-depleted T cells, or PBMCs.

Followed longitudinally, the Seattle patients had been enrolled during active infection. Under the authors' procedure: Nucleated cell counts were estimated from reference gene primer amplification. Here immunoSEQ multiplex PCR was the method, and the copy in TCRdb shows in-frame clones only, minus some. The DNA was the basis for D and trimming; V, J and clone size are from that table. Of 120,000 or so clones in the sample, over 85% were seen once. CDR3 length equals 12 residues. Germline CDR1 SGDLS, CDR2 YYNGEE. Trimming pared 4 bases from V and 10 bases from J, leaving 9 bases between. The TCR sequence derives from a man aged 60 to 75 with COVID-19, enrolled during active disease. V gene TRBV9 combines with J gene TRBJ1-6; tentative D call: TRBD1 (6 bases). Material: peripheral blood. The CDR3 here is CASSSQGSPLHF. CDR3 sequence (DNA): TGTGCCAGCAGCTCACAGGGATCACCCCTCCACTTT.